These 14 T cell receptor beta chains were sequenced from one sample in a study of blood T cells in healthy people across ages. It was with a sample-barcoded 5' primer and a J-beta primer mix that a second PCR of about 6 to 12 cycles was run. TCRdb independently ran MiXCR on the 5' RACE reads; one entry per CDR3 protein. The sample lists about 1,000,000 distinct CDR3 sequences, less than 50% occurring once. Input material: blood. The receptors were sampled from a woman in her fifties or sixties in good health.

This chain uses TRBV20-1 with TRBJ1-2; D gene uncertain. Between the trimmed V and J ends, which lost 1 base and 5 bases, there was a span of 14 bases. This CDR3 contains 14 residues. CDR1 and CDR2 from the germline V gene are DFQATT and SNEGSKA (reference sequence). CDR3 sequence: CSARGAPSGYGYTF. CDR3 nucleotide sequence: TGCAGTGCTAGAGGGGCCCCTAGCGGGTATGGCTACACCTTC.

This chain joins TRBV12-3 or TRBV12-4 and TRBJ1-4; 12 bases match TRBD1. The CDR3 runs 17 residues. V lost 6 bases to trimming and J lost 0 bases; unmatched junction nucleotides: 5. The CDR3 DNA follows: TGTGCCAGCAGCTCCGGGACAGGGGGCGCAACTAATGAAAAACTGTTTTTT. This encodes CASSSGTGGATNEKLFF.

This clonotype was seen a handful of times. The CDR3 reads CSAVSSRRYEQFF. The CDR3 nucleotides read TGCAGTGCGGTGTCTAGTCGGAGGTATGAGCAGTTCTTC. The chain carries TRBV20-1 and TRBJ2-1; perhaps TRBD2 as D (5 bases). This CDR3 contains 13 residues. Trimming left V 6 bases short and J 8 bases short, with 17 bases between. Germline V gene lookup returns CDR1 DFQATT and CDR2 SNEGSKA (reference sequence).

The chain has TRBV20-1 and TRBJ2-3, with 10 bases lining up with TRBD2. CDR3 length: 16 residues. The trim removed 3 bases at V and 3 bases at J, leaving 9 bases unmatched. Germline CDR1 is DFQATT and CDR2 is SNEGSKA (reference sequence). This chain's CDR3 is CSARPSGRRFTDTQYF. For the CDR3, the DNA is TGCAGTGCTAGGCCTAGCGGGAGACGGTTTACAGATACGCAGTATTTT.

The chain employs TRBV24-1 and TRBJ2-3, with D tentatively TRBD1 (6 bases). From germline, CDR1 is KGHDR and CDR2 SFDVKD. The CDR3 length is 15 residues. V was clipped by 3 bases and J by 3 bases, with 12 bases between them. Here the CDR3 reads CATSDHREITDTQYF. CDR3 coding DNA: TGTGCCACCAGTGATCACAGGGAAATAACAGATACGCAGTATTTT.

This clonotype was seen many times. The chain carries TRBV6-5 and TRBJ2-3, with TRBD2 identical over 13 bases. This CDR3 contains 16 residues. Germline V gene sequence: CDR1 MNHEY, CDR2 SVGAGI. Trimming cost V 2 bases and J 3 bases; bases outside gene matches: 2. CDR3 bases: TGTGCCAGCAGTTACGGGACTAGCGGGATAACAGATACGCAGTATTTT. Residues: CASSYGTSGITDTQYF.

This clonotype was observed a few times. In nucleotides, the CDR3 is TGCAGCGTTTATCACAGGGGGACAGGGTCCCCCAATGAGCAGTTCTTC. This translates into CSVYHRGTGSPNEQFF. The chain joins TRBV29-1 to TRBJ2-1; 9 bases map to TRBD1. Germline V gives CDR1 SQVTM, CDR2 ANQGSEA. Unmatched junction bases numbered 14, after V lost 5 bases and J lost 6 bases. The CDR3 contains 16 residues.

CDR3 nucleotides: TGTGCCAGCAGCGGAAGGCTGGGAGAGACCCAGTACTTC. It translates to CASSGRLGETQYF. V and J are TRBV7-9 and TRBJ2-5; D is unresolved. Germline assignment: CDR1 SEHNR and CDR2 FQNEAQ (reference sequence). V lost 5 bases, J lost 4 bases, and 11 bases lay in between. This CDR3 spans 13 amino acids.

The chain recombines TRBV10-3 with TRBJ2-7; TRBD2 agrees at 8 bases. Germline CDR1 ENHRY, CDR2 SYGVKD. The junction had 14 bases not matched to a gene; V was cut back by 6 bases and J by 7 bases. CDR3 size: 15 residues. CDR3 DNA sequence: TGTGCCATCAGGCCATCGGGAGGGGACTTCGGAGAGCAGTACTTC. This sequence encodes CAIRPSGGDFGEQYF.

V and J are TRBV3-1 and TRBJ1-1, with TRBD1 matching over 7 bases. Losses at the gene ends were 1 base for V and 1 base for J; bases not matched to a gene: 3. The CDR3 sequence is 15 residues long. CDR1 LGHDT and CDR2 YNNKEL come from the germline V gene (reference sequence). Here the CDR3 reads CASSQVGTANTEAFF. The CDR3 DNA is TGTGCCAGCAGCCAAGTAGGGACAGCGAACACTGAAGCTTTCTTT. Full variable domain (rest looked up from reference TRBV3-1 and TRBJ1-1): DTAVSQTPKYLVTQMGNDKSIKCEQNLGHDTMYWYKQDSKKFLKIMFSYNNKELIINETVPNRFSPKSPDKAHLNLHINSLELGDSAVYFCASSQVGTANTEAFFGQGTRLTVV.

The gene calls are TRBV5-1 and TRBJ2-5; TRBD1 or TRBD2 may be the D gene (6 bases each). Between the trimmed V and J ends, which lost 1 base and 2 bases, there was a span of 12 bases. The CDR3 loop spans 15 amino acids. Germline V gene sequence: CDR1 SGHRS, CDR2 YFSETQ. The CDR3 loop is CASSLRGQGQETQYF. The CDR3 DNA reads as TGCGCCAGCAGCTTGCGGGGGCAGGGACAAGAGACCCAGTACTTC.

This clonotype was counted only a few times. This chain connects TRBV12-3 or TRBV12-4 to TRBJ2-1, with D possibly TRBD2 on 7 matching bases. The CDR3 contains 13 residues. V was trimmed by 5 bases and J by 4 bases, leaving 9 bases between them. In DNA, the CDR3 is TGTGCCAGCAGTGGGGGGGCGTACAATGAGCAGTTCTTC. Protein sequence: CASSGGAYNEQFF.

The chain combines TRBV20-1 with TRBJ2-4; TRBD2 matches 12 bases. V shed 6 bases and J 4 bases; nucleotides not matched to a gene: 16. The CDR3 is 18 amino acids. Germline lookup yields CDR1 DFQATT and CDR2 SNEGSKA (reference sequence). This CDR3 reads CSAIVASGRAVAKNIQYF. The DNA of the CDR3 is TGCAGTGCCATAGTCGCTAGCGGGAGGGCCGTAGCTAAAAACATTCAGTACTTC.

This clonotype was seen at least ten times. The chain couples TRBV6-5 to TRBJ2-2; TRBD2 matches at 9 bases. CDR3 length: 15 amino acids. Trimming took 4 bases from V and 4 from J; bases not matched to a gene: 4. Germline V gene lookup returns CDR1 MNHEY and CDR2 SVGAGI. CDR3: CASSSRSGGTGELFF. CDR3 DNA: TGTGCCAGCAGTTCGCGTAGCGGGGGCACCGGGGAGCTGTTTTTT.